These T cell receptor beta chains were read from a single sample in a study of shared clonotypes between healthy human individuals. Using immunoSEQ multiplex PCR, the repertoire was profiled, and TCRdb retains in-frame clones only, with some absent. The sample lists 2 million to 2.5 million clones, about 93% occurring once. The source material was naive CD8+ T cells from PBMCs. These receptors all stem from a man younger than 30 in good health. Some clones in this sample may be carry-over from other donors' samples. Both conserved end residues are part of each CDR3. The D gene is left open where the match is weak. Size values are once, few and many counts, or a class for expanded clones, and some rows have none.

j_call clone_size d_call v_call cdr3_aa cdr3_nt
TRBJ2-1 . TRBD1 TRBV19 CASSIPGQGSYNEQFF TGTGCCAGTAGTATTCCGGGACAGGGTTCCTACAATGAGCAGTTCTTC
TRBJ2-1 . TRBD2 TRBV5-4 CASSLGFSGRLYNEQFF TGTGCCAGCAGCTTGGGTTTTAGCGGGAGGCTTTACAATGAGCAGTTCTTC
TRBJ1-6 . TRBD1 TRBV29-1 CSVCHTGTADNSPLHF TGCAGCGTTTGCCACACCGGGACAGCGGATAATTCACCCCTCCACTTT
TRBJ2-1 . TRBD2 TRBV27 CASRSWREGIKYNEQFF TGTGCCAGCAGAAGTTGGCGGGAGGGGATTAAGTACAATGAGCAGTTCTTC
TRBJ2-5 . . TRBV29-1 CSVRAGEETQYF TGCAGCGTTCGGGCAGGGGAGGAGACCCAGTACTTC
TRBJ2-2 . . TRBV7-9 CASSRRAVLIDTGELFF TGTGCCAGCAGCCGCAGAGCCGTACTTATAGACACCGGGGAGCTGTTTTTT
TRBJ2-2 . . TRBV5-1 CASSLNRDLNTGELFF TGCGCCAGCAGCTTGAATAGGGACTTGAACACCGGGGAGCTGTTTTTT
TRBJ1-1 . . TRBV9 CASSVGRVTEAFF TGTGCCAGCAGCGTAGGGCGGGTAACTGAAGCTTTCTTT
TRBJ1-1 . TRBD1 TRBV4-1 CASSQGTGTGRDTEAFF TGCGCCAGCAGCCAAGGAACCGGGACAGGGCGTGACACTGAAGCTTTCTTT
TRBJ2-7 . . TRBV27 CASSLRHFHEQYF TGTGCCAGCAGTTTAAGGCACTTCCACGAGCAGTACTTC
TRBJ2-7 . TRBD2 TRBV27 CASSLRTTSGPPGEQYF TGTGCCAGCAGTTTACGAACGACTAGCGGCCCTCCGGGCGAGCAGTACTTC
TRBJ2-7 once TRBD2 TRBV10-3 CATKGLAGHSSYEQYF TGTGCCACCAAAGGACTAGCGGGGCATAGCTCCTACGAGCAGTACTTC
TRBJ2-7 . TRBD2 TRBV5-1 CASSLAEREGPGEQYF TGCGCCAGCAGCTTGGCCGAGCGGGAGGGCCCAGGAGAGCAGTACTTC
TRBJ1-5 few . TRBV10-1 CASSEQGFGQPQHF TGCGCCAGCAGTGAGCAGGGGTTCGGGCAGCCCCAGCATTTT
TRBJ2-1 once . TRBV27 CASRRTNSYNEQFF TGTGCCAGCAGAAGGACCAACAGCTACAATGAGCAGTTCTTC
TRBJ1-1 . . TRBV27 CASSPQGPTEAFF TGTGCCAGCAGCCCTCAGGGCCCCACTGAAGCTTTCTTT
TRBJ2-7 . . TRBV4-1 CASSQGRGRQDEQYF TGCGCCAGCAGCCAAGGGAGGGGGAGGCAGGACGAGCAGTACTTC
TRBJ2-5 . TRBD2 TRBV27 CASSPGTSGSQTQYF TGTGCCAGCAGCCCTGGGACTAGCGGGAGCCAGACCCAGTACTTC
TRBJ2-7 . . TRBV5-8 CASSIARGTLYEQYF TGTGCCAGCAGCATCGCTAGGGGGACCCTCTACGAGCAGTACTTC
TRBJ2-3 . . TRBV5-8 CASSREGRSTDTQYF TGTGCCAGCAGCCGGGAAGGACGAAGCACAGATACGCAGTATTTT
TRBJ2-2 . TRBD1 TRBV4-2 CASSQDDRAPNTGELFF TGTGCCAGCAGCCAAGACGACAGGGCCCCGAACACCGGGGAGCTGTTTTTT
TRBJ2-6 once . TRBV19 CASIPSGANVLTF TGTGCCAGTATACCCTCTGGGGCCAACGTCCTGACTTTC
TRBJ2-1 . . TRBV19 CASSRIPGQYNEQFF TGTGCCAGTAGCCGCATCCCCGGCCAGTACAATGAGCAGTTCTTC
TRBJ2-3 . . TRBV9 CASTDSDTQYF TGTGCCAGCACCGACAGCGATACGCAGTATTTT
TRBJ2-1 . TRBD2 TRBV27 CASQDIAGGPGNEQFF TGTGCCAGTCAGGACATAGCGGGAGGGCCGGGCAATGAGCAGTTCTTC
TRBJ2-1 . . TRBV30 CAWSGGRASSYNEQFF TGTGCCTGGAGTGGGGGCAGGGCGTCCTCCTACAATGAGCAGTTCTTC
TRBJ2-1 . . TRBV29-1 CSVEGLRSVNEQFF TGCAGCGTTGAGGGTTTACGTTCGGTCAATGAGCAGTTCTTC
TRBJ2-1 once TRBD1 TRBV4-3 CASSTRGHYNEQFF TGCGCCAGCTCCACAAGGGGGCACTACAATGAGCAGTTCTTC
TRBJ2-7 . . TRBV5-1 CASSPGDEQYF TGCGCCAGCAGCCCGGGGGACGAGCAGTACTTC
TRBJ2-3 . . TRBV4-3 CASSQDRVGTDTQYF TGCGCCAGCAGCCAAGATCGTGTAGGTACAGATACGCAGTATTTT
TRBJ1-1 . . TRBV19 CASSLTTGWTEAFF TGTGCCAGTAGTTTAACCACAGGGTGGACTGAAGCTTTCTTT